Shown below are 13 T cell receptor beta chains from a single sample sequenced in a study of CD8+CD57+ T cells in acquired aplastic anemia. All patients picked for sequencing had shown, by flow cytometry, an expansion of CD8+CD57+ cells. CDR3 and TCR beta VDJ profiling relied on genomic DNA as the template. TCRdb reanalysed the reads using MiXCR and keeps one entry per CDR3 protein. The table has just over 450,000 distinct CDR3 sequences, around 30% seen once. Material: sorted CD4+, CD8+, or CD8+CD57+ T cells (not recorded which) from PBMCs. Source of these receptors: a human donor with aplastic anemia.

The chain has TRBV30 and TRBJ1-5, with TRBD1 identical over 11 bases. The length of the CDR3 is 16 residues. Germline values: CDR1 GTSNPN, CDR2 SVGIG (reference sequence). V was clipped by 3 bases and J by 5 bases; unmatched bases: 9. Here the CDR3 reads CAWSERDRGFHQPQHF. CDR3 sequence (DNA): TGTGCCTGGAGCGAGCGGGACAGGGGGTTCCATCAGCCCCAGCATTTT.

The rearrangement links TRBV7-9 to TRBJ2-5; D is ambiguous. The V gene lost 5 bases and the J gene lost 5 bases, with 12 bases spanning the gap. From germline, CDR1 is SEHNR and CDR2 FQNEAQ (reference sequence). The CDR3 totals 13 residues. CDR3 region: CASSESGGETQYF. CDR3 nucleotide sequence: TGTGCCAGCAGCGAGTCGGGTGGGGAGACCCAGTACTTC.

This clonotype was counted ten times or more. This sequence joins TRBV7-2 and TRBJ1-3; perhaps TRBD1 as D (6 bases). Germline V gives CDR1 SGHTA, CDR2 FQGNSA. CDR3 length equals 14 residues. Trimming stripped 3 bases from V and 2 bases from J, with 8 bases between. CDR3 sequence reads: CASSFGGPGNTIYF. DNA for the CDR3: TGTGCCAGCAGCTTCGGGGGGCCTGGAAACACCATATATTTT.

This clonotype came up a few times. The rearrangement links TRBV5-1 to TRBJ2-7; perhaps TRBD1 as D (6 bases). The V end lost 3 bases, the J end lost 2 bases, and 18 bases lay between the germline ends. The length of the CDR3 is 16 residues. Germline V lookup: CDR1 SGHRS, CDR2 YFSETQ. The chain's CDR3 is CASSWGRQAGPYEQYF. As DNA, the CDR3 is TGCGCCAGCAGCTGGGGGCGGCAGGCTGGTCCCTACGAGCAGTACTTC.

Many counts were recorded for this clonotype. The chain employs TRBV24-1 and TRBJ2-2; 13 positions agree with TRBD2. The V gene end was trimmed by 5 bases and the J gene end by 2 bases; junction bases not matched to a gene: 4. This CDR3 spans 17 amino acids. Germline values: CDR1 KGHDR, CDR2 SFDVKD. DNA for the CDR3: TGTGCCACCAGTGGTGGGACTAGCGGGAAAAACACCGGGGAGCTGTTTTTT. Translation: CATSGGTSGKNTGELFF.

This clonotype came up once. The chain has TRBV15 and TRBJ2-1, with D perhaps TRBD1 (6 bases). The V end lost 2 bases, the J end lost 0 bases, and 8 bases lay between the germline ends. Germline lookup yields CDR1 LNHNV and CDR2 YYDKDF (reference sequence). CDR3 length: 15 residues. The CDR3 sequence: CATSRRDTSYNEQFF. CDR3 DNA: TGTGCCACCAGCAGAAGGGACACCTCCTACAATGAGCAGTTCTTC.

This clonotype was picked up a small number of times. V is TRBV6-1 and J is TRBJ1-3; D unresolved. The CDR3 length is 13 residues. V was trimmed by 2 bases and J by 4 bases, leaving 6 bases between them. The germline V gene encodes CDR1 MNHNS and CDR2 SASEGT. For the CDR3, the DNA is TGTGCCAGCAGTGAATCGGCCGGAAACACCATATATTTT. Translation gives CASSESAGNTIYF.

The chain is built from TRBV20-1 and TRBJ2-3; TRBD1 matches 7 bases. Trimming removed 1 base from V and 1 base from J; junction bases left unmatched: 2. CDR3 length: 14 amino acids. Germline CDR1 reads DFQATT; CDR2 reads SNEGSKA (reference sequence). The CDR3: CSARVGGGTDTQYF. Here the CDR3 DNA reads TGCAGTGCTAGAGTAGGGGGCGGCACAGATACGCAGTATTTT.

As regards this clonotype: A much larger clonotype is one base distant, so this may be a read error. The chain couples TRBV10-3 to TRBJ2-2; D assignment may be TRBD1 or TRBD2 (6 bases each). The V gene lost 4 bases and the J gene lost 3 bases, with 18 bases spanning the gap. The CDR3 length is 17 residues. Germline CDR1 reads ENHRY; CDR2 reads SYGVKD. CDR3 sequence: CAISGSGATPDTGELFF. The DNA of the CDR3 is TGTGCCATCAGTGGGTCGGGGGCAACCCCGGACACCGGGGAGCTGTTTTTT.

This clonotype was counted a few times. This chain's CDR3 is CASSETGYSYEQYF. The CDR3 region has the DNA TGCGCCAGCAGTGAAACAGGGTACTCCTACGAGCAGTACTTC. The J gene is TRBJ2-7, the V gene TRBV10-1; tentatively, D is TRBD1 (6 bases). Germline V gene data show CDR1 as WNHNN and CDR2 as SYGVQD (reference sequence). Deletions cut 3 bases from V and 0 bases from J, with 9 bases between. This CDR3 contains 14 residues.

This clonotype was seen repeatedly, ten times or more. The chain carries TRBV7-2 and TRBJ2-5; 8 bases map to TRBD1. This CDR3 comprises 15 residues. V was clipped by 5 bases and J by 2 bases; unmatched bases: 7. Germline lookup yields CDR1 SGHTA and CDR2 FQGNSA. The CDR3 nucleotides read TGTGCCAGCAGCCCAAGGACAGGGCAACAAGAGACCCAGTACTTC. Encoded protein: CASSPRTGQQETQYF. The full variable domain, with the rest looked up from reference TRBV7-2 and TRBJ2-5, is GAGVSQSPSNKVTEKGKDVELRCDPISGHTALYWYRQSLGQGLEFLIYFQGNSAPDKSGLPSDRFSAERTGGSVSTLTIQRTQQEDSAVYLCASSPRTGQQETQYFGPGTRLLVL.

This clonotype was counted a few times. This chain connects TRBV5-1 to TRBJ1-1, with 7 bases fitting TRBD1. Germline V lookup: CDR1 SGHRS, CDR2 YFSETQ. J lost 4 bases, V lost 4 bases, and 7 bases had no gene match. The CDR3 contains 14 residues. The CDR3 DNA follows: TGCGCCAGCAGCACGGAGACAGGGATCACTGAAGCTTTCTTT. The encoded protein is CASSTETGITEAFF.

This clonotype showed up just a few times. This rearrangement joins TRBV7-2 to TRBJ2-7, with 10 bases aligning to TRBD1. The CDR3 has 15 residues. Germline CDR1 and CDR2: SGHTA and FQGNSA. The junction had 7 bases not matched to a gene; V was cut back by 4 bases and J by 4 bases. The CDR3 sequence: CASSSRRTGGYEQYF. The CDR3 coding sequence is TGTGCCAGCAGCTCGCGTCGGACAGGGGGTTACGAGCAGTACTTC.